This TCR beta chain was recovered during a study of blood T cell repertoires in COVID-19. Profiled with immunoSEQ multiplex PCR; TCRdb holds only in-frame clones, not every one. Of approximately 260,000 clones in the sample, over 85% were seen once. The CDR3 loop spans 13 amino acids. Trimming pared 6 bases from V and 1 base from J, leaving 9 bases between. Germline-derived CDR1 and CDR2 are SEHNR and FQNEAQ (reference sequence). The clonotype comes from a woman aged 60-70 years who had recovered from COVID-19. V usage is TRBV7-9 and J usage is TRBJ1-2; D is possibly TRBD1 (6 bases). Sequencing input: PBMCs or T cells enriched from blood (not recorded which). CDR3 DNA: TGTGCCAGCAGGGACAGTTTTAACTATGGCTACACCTTC. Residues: CASRDSFNYGYTF.